These 30 T cell receptor beta chains were sequenced from one sample in a study of vaccination and CD4 T cells after COVID-19 (dated by TCRdb to between 2021 and 2024). Explained via the paper, the treatment or condition label denotes: roughly ten-day PBMC culture with coronavirus spike peptide pools or control peptides (ViraFEST assay). The library relied on PCR. The sample was run on an Illumina iSeq 100. DNA from cultured CD4+ T cells was subjected to TCR sequencing with the Oncomine TCR Beta short-read assay at the Johns Hopkins FTIC core. The public reads were quality trimmed at Q25 with fastp and then assembled into clones with MiXCR by TCRdb, keeping productive beta chains. Each entry merges the rows of one CDR3 protein and shows their most common DNA and genes. The sample table holds 20,000 or so distinct CDR3 sequences, of which 55% were seen once. About 7.5% of the sample comes from the top ten.

No antigen has been assigned to these receptors. Source material: CD4+ T cells from blood, cultured in vitro. The source is a human donor who had recovered from COVID-19.

The chain links TRBV30 to TRBJ1-4; D possibly corresponds to TRBD1 (6 bases). Germline loops: CDR1 GTSNPN, CDR2 SVGIG (reference sequence). Deletions cut 3 bases from V and 7 bases from J, with 12 bases between. This CDR3 has 13 residues. The CDR3 region is CAWSSPRGEKLFF. The CDR3 nucleotides are TGTGCCTGGAGCTCCCCCAGGGGTGAAAAACTGTTTTTT. The whole variable domain, filled in from reference TRBV30 and TRBJ1-4, reads SQTIHQWPATLVQPVGSPLSLECTVEGTSNPNLYWYRQAAGRGLQLLFYSVGIGQISSEVPQNLSASRPQDRQFILSSKKLLLSDSGFYLCAWSSPRGEKLFFGSGTQLSVL.

The chain employs TRBV29-1 and TRBJ2-3; 7 positions agree with TRBD1. Germline-derived CDR1 and CDR2 are SQVTM and ANQGSEA. This CDR3 region has 13 residues. Trimming removed 7 bases from V and 0 bases from J; junction bases left unmatched: 4. CDR3 in DNA: TGCAGCGCCACAGGGGACAGCACAGATACGCAGTATTTT. Its protein is CSATGDSTDTQYF.

The chain links TRBV20-1 to TRBJ1-3, with a possible D match to TRBD1 (5 bases). The CDR3 contains 14 residues. V dropped 1 base and J dropped 5 bases, with 12 bases sitting between them. The V gene's germline CDR1 is DFQATT and CDR2 SNEGSKA (reference sequence). CDR3 in DNA: TGCAGTGCTAGAGGAACAGGAGACAGAAACACCATATATTTT. This translates into CSARGTGDRNTIYF.

This rearrangement joins TRBV2 to TRBJ1-2, with D unresolved. Germline CDR1 is SNHLY and CDR2 is FYNNEI. The V gene lost 4 bases and the J gene lost 1 base, with 28 bases spanning the gap. The CDR3 covers 20 residues. The CDR3 region has the DNA TGTGCCAGCAGTGTCAGCGGGCGTCAAGGCAGTCGGATAAGTAACTATGGCTACACCTTC. Its translation: CASSVSGRQGSRISNYGYTF.

The gene calls are TRBV6-5 and TRBJ2-1, with D perhaps matching TRBD1 or TRBD2 (5 bases each). Trimming took off 4 bases at V and 7 bases at J, with 11 bases between the two ends. Germline values: CDR1 MNHEY, CDR2 SVGAGI. The CDR3 has 13 amino acids. The CDR3 loop is CASSLAGTNEQFF. Here the CDR3 DNA reads TGTGCCAGCAGTTTGGCAGGGACGAATGAGCAGTTCTTC.

The V call is TRBV29-1, the J call TRBJ1-2; D is unclear. Germline V gives CDR1 SQVTM, CDR2 ANQGSEA. Trimming took 3 bases from V and 4 from J, leaving 12 bases between them. The CDR3 extends over 13 amino acids. CDR3 region: CSVDYGERYGYTF. The CDR3 region has the DNA TGCAGCGTTGATTACGGCGAGCGCTATGGCTACACCTTC.

The chain couples TRBV27 to TRBJ1-1; TRBD1 matches at 7 bases. The CDR3 consists of 17 residues. Germline assignment: CDR1 MNHEY and CDR2 SMNVEV (reference sequence). Trimming at V came to 1 base and at J to 1 base, leaving 9 bases not matched to a gene. CDR3 region: CASSLLSKGQKNTEAFF. CDR3 sequence (DNA): TGTGCCAGCAGTTTATTATCTAAGGGACAGAAGAACACTGAAGCTTTCTTT.

This rearrangement joins TRBV19 to TRBJ1-3, with TRBD1 matching over 7 bases. Trimming took 6 bases from V and 2 from J; bases not matched to a gene: 7. The germline V gene encodes CDR1 LNHDA and CDR2 SQIVND (reference sequence). The CDR3 is 15 amino acids. The CDR3 bases are TGTGCCAGTAGGGATAACAGGGGCCCTGGAAACACCATATATTTT. Its translation: CASRDNRGPGNTIYF.

The J gene is TRBJ1-6, the V gene TRBV28, with D unresolved. Trimming pared 2 bases from V and 5 bases from J, leaving 1 base between. CDR1 MDHEN and CDR2 SYDVKM come from the germline V gene. The CDR3 has 12 residues. The CDR3 DNA follows: TGTGCCAGCAGTTTAAATAATTCACCCCTCCACTTT. Protein sequence: CASSLNNSPLHF.

The rearrangement uses TRBV5-6 and TRBJ1-2, with D perhaps matching TRBD1 (5 bases). Germline V gene lookup returns CDR1 SGHDT and CDR2 YYEEEE. The length of the CDR3 is 13 residues. V lost 0 bases, J lost 6 bases, and 9 bases lay in between. CDR3 in DNA: TGTGCCAGCAGCTTGGCGGGGGGGGATGGCTACACCTTC. Protein sequence: CASSLAGGDGYTF.

This rearrangement joins TRBV7-2 to TRBJ1-1; D is possibly TRBD1 (5 bases). Germline CDR1 and CDR2: SGHTA and FQGNSA. V lost 4 bases and J lost 1, with 13 bases in between. The CDR3 sequence is 15 residues long. The CDR3 DNA is TGTGCCAGCAGCTCCTATTCCGGGACGAACACTGAAGCTTTCTTT. Its protein product is CASSSYSGTNTEAFF.

This clonotype was observed a single time. The chain links TRBV30 to TRBJ1-1; D may be TRBD1 (6 bases). Germline lookup yields CDR1 GTSNPN and CDR2 SVGIG (reference sequence). Between the trimmed V and J ends, which lost 2 bases and 10 bases, there was a span of 14 bases. This CDR3 comprises 12 residues. CDR3 in amino acids: CAWSHLTGLAFF. Here the CDR3 DNA reads TGTGCCTGGAGTCATCTTACAGGGTTAGCTTTCTTT.

The table lists this clonotype with a few counts. V gene TRBV6-5 combines with J gene TRBJ1-5; D may be TRBD1 (6 bases). The CDR3 extends over 14 amino acids. The V end was cut by 2 bases, the J end by 6 bases, with 11 bases between. Germline CDR1 is MNHEY and CDR2 is SVGAGI. CDR3 nucleotide sequence: TGTGCCAGCAGTTACCGGGGGCAACGTCAGCCCCAGCATTTT. It translates to CASSYRGQRQPQHF.

This clonotype was seen only a few times. The chain is built from TRBV5-1 and TRBJ2-3; D may be TRBD2 (5 bases). V was pared by 4 bases and J by 6 bases, with 15 bases between. The CDR3 is made up of 14 amino acids. CDR1 SGHRS and CDR2 YFSETQ come from the germline V gene. Here the CDR3 reads CASSVGVAVDTQYF. In DNA, the CDR3 is TGCGCCAGCAGCGTCGGGGTCGCTGTCGATACGCAGTATTTT.

V and J are TRBV7-8 and TRBJ2-5; 11 nucleotides agree with TRBD2. The CDR3 length is 16 residues. The germline V gene encodes CDR1 SGHVS and CDR2 FQNEAQ. CDR3 nucleotide sequence: TGTGACTTTAGCGGGAGGGCTCAGGGGATTAAAGAGACCCAGTACTTC. Amino acids: CDFSGRAQGIKETQYF.

The chain joins TRBV4-2 to TRBJ1-2; TRBD1 agrees at 8 bases. The V and J ends lost 3 bases and 6 bases, in that order; junction bases with no gene match: 0. Germline CDR1 and CDR2: LGHNA and YNFKEQ. The CDR3 is 12 amino acids. The CDR3 nucleotides read TGTGCCAGCAGCCAGACAGGGGATGGCTACACCTTC. Translating it yields CASSQTGDGYTF.

The rearrangement uses TRBV7-9 and TRBJ2-4; unclear D gene. This CDR3 contains 15 residues. Germline CDR1 reads SEHNR; CDR2 reads FQNEAQ (reference sequence). Trimming left V 5 bases short and J 0 bases short, with 11 bases between. CDR3 DNA: TGTGCCAGCAGCAGTCTTCCAGTAGCCAAAAACATTCAGTACTTC. Amino acid sequence: CASSSLPVAKNIQYF.

The chain links TRBV20-1 to TRBJ2-7; D remains ambiguous. The CDR3 loop spans 11 amino acids. Germline V lookup: CDR1 DFQATT, CDR2 SNEGSKA (reference sequence). V lost 7 bases and J lost 2, with 9 bases in between. CDR3 sequence reads: CSVSGPYEQYF. Written as DNA, the CDR3 is TGCAGTGTGTCAGGTCCCTACGAGCAGTACTTC.

This clonotype was observed a handful of times. The CDR3 DNA follows: TGTGCCACCAGCTATACTGGAGCTAGCGGGATCTCCTACGAGCAGTACTTC. This encodes CATSYTGASGISYEQYF. The chain recombines TRBV15 with TRBJ2-7, with TRBD2 matching over 9 bases. Germline CDR1 is LNHNV and CDR2 is YYDKDF (reference sequence). V dropped 5 bases and J dropped 0; count of bases not matched to a gene: 11. There are 17 residues in the CDR3.

The genes are TRBV7-2 and TRBJ2-2; no clear D. Germline V gene data show CDR1 as SGHTA and CDR2 as FQGNSA. The CDR3 consists of 14 residues. Between the trimmed V and J ends, which lost 2 bases and 1 base, there was a span of 5 bases. CDR3 nucleotides: TGTGCCAGCAGCTTACGACAGAACACCGGGGAGCTGTTTTTT. Its protein product is CASSLRQNTGELFF.

The V and J genes are TRBV6-1 and TRBJ2-3, with 9 bases matching TRBD2. The CDR3 runs to 13 residues. Trimming cost V 6 bases and J 5 bases; bases outside gene matches: 3. The germline V gene encodes CDR1 MNHNS and CDR2 SASEGT. The CDR3 is CASSQTSGDTQYF. The CDR3 DNA reads as TGTGCCAGCAGCCAGACTAGCGGAGATACGCAGTATTTT.

This clonotype has only a few counts. The rearrangement uses TRBV30 and TRBJ1-1, with 7 bases matching TRBD1. The J segment lost 3 bases and the V segment lost 2 bases, leaving 3 bases of the junction unmatched. Germline assignment: CDR1 GTSNPN and CDR2 SVGIG (reference sequence). The CDR3 spans 13 residues. Here the CDR3 DNA reads TGTGCCTGGAGTACTCAGGGGGACACTGAAGCTTTCTTT. Encoded protein: CAWSTQGDTEAFF.

The J gene is TRBJ2-3, the V gene TRBV4-2; 13 bases are shared with TRBD2. Germline CDR1 is LGHNA and CDR2 is YNFKEQ. This CDR3 is built from 16 residues. The V segment lost 4 bases and the J segment 5 bases; nucleotides outside the gene matches: 6. In DNA form, the CDR3 reads TGTGCCAGCAGCCCACGGACTAGCGGGAGAGGAGATACGCAGTATTTT. This codes for CASSPRTSGRGDTQYF.

This clonotype came up a few times. V usage is TRBV2 and J usage is TRBJ2-5; D may be TRBD2 (5 bases). V lost 4 bases to trimming and J lost 5 bases, with 20 bases between them. From germline, CDR1 is SNHLY and CDR2 FYNNEI. The CDR3 extends over 16 amino acids. CDR3 sequence: CASSGTATSKVETQYF. In nucleotides, the CDR3 is TGTGCCAGCAGTGGGACTGCTACATCCAAAGTGGAGACCCAGTACTTC.

This clonotype appeared a few times. The chain combines TRBV15 with TRBJ1-2; D is unclear. Germline assignment: CDR1 LNHNV and CDR2 YYDKDF (reference sequence). The V gene lost 0 bases and the J gene lost 4 bases, with 12 bases spanning the gap. The CDR3 extends over 15 amino acids. CDR3 in amino acids: CATSRDLGMSYGYTF. The CDR3, as DNA: TGTGCCACCAGCAGAGATCTTGGCATGAGCTATGGCTACACCTTC. The full variable domain, its missing parts supplied by reference TRBV15 and TRBJ1-2, is DAMVIQNPRYQVTQFGKPVTLSCSQTLNHNVMYWYQQKSSQAPKLLFHYYDKDFNNEADTPDNFQSRRPNTSFCFLDIRSPGLGDTAMYLCATSRDLGMSYGYTFGSGTRLTVV.

The chain employs TRBV7-2 and TRBJ1-5; D not certain. Deletions cut 0 bases from V and 1 base from J, with 10 bases between. CDR1 is SGHTA, CDR2 FQGNSA, per germline. The CDR3 has 16 residues. The CDR3 reads CASSLALGGSNQPQHF. The DNA for the CDR3 is TGTGCCAGCAGCTTAGCGCTTGGAGGCAGCAATCAGCCCCAGCATTTT.

As for this clonotype: Germline and junction disagree at one end, which may indicate a read error. The DNA of the CDR3 is TGTGCCAGCAGCCTAGCGGGAAACAATGAGCAGTTCTTC. Its protein product is CASSLAGNNEQFF. The V and J genes are TRBV7-2 and TRBJ2-1, with 9 positions matching TRBD2. Germline loops: CDR1 SGHTA, CDR2 FQGNSA. This CDR3 is 13 amino acids long.

The CDR3: CASAGTGERREQYF. The CDR3 bases are TGTGCCAGCGCCGGGACAGGGGAACGTCGAGAGCAGTACTTC. This rearrangement joins TRBV27 to TRBJ2-7; TRBD1 aligns across 10 bases. The ends lost 8 bases at V and 7 bases at J; junction bases unmatched: 11. Germline V lookup: CDR1 MNHEY, CDR2 SMNVEV (reference sequence). The CDR3 sequence is 14 residues long.

V is TRBV6-4 and J is TRBJ2-2; tentative D call: TRBD2 (6 bases). From germline, CDR1 is MRHNA and CDR2 SNTAGT. This CDR3 contains 15 residues. The V gene lost 0 bases and the J gene lost 2 bases, with 7 bases spanning the gap. CDR3 sequence reads: CASSDSGRNTGELFF. The CDR3 DNA is TGTGCCAGCAGTGACTCCGGGAGAAACACCGGGGAGCTGTTTTTT.

The chain combines TRBV6-2 or TRBV6-3 with TRBJ2-1; no clear D gene. Trimming removed 3 bases from V and 7 bases from J, with 10 bases in between. The germline V gene has CDR1 MNHEY and CDR2 SVGEGT. The CDR3 has 13 amino acids. The CDR3 DNA reads TGTGCCAGCAGTTATCTCCTGGGGAATGAGCAGTTCTTC. It specifies CASSYLLGNEQFF.